This T cell receptor (beta chain) came from a study of Ad26.COV2.S vaccination and SARS-CoV-2 variants. In the study overall: Participants got Ad26.COV2.S intramuscularly, once or twice 56 days apart. The study's findings and limits: Vaccinees and placebo recipients showed similar non-spike TCR breadth. Responses of T cells in total may have been underestimated by the TCR breadth and depth analyses.

Data came from immunoSEQ multiplex PCR; TCRdb stores just in-frame clones and leaves some out. The table includes 400,000 to 500,000 clones, around nine tenths detected once. Germline V gene sequence: CDR1 LGHNA, CDR2 YSLEER. With 1 base removed from V and 2 bases from J, the gap between germline ends came to 11 bases. The length of the CDR3 is 15 residues. The treatment was: 15 to 20 received Ad26.COV2.S at low or high dose, single or two shots; about five received placebo; per-sample allocation not given. Day 63 following the first vaccine or placebo injection was when the samples were taken. Of note for this clone: The antigen is undetermined. The same CDR3 can be traced to other DNA sequences in this sample.

The chain couples TRBV4-3 to TRBJ1-2; D not certain. This clonotype was sampled from a person aged 18-65 years who received the Ad26.COV2.S COVID-19 vaccine or a placebo. Material: peripheral blood, obtained in a trial of Ad26.COV2.S vaccine versus placebo. As DNA, the CDR3 is TGCGCCAGCAGCCAAGCGGGAGGAGCCAACTATGGCTACACCTTC. It yields the protein CASSQAGGANYGYTF.